The 19 T cell receptor beta chains in this list originate from one sample, sequenced in a study of cytomegalovirus exposure and HLA in healthy donors. Primers for the PCR totalled 60 Vbeta and 13 Jbeta. Assay: immunoSEQ multiplex PCR; the TCRdb copy retains only in-frame clones and omits some. The repertoire holds approximately 210,000 clones, with over 80% as singletons. The material sequenced was PBMCs. The receptors shown here come from a man aged 35 to 55 in good health and CMV-seropositive.

The CDR3 DNA reads as TGTGCCTGGACTCAGGGACAGGGCCATCAGCCCCAGCATTTT. It codes for CAWTQGQGHQPQHF. The chain carries TRBV30 and TRBJ1-5; TRBD1 agrees at 9 bases. The CDR3 extends over 14 amino acids. V shed 4 bases, J shed 5 bases, and the junction held 6 bases outside the gene matches. The germline gives CDR1 GTSNPN, CDR2 SVGIG (reference sequence).

J is TRBJ2-3 and V is TRBV6-6; 9 bases fit TRBD1. This CDR3 comprises 15 residues. Germline assignment: CDR1 MNHNY and CDR2 SVGAGI (reference sequence). V shed 10 bases and J 3 bases; nucleotides not matched to a gene: 11. CDR3 sequence reads: CAIQKGQGPTDTQYF. Written as DNA, the CDR3 is TGTGCCATCCAGAAGGGACAGGGCCCGACAGATACGCAGTATTTT.

The chain links TRBV9 to TRBJ1-2; possible D gene TRBD1, 5 bases. In germline, CDR1 is SGDLS, CDR2 YYNGEE. Trimming removed 0 bases at V and 4 bases at J, with 13 bases between. The CDR3 length is 15 residues. The CDR3 spells CASSVDPGRGYGYTF. CDR3 sequence (DNA): TGTGCCAGCAGCGTAGATCCAGGGCGAGGCTATGGCTACACCTTC. The full variable domain, its missing parts supplied by reference TRBV9 and TRBJ1-2, is DSGVTQTPKHLITATGQRVTLRCSPRSGDLSVYWYQQSLDQGLQFLIQYYNGEERAKGNILERFSAQQFPDLHSELNLSSLELGDSALYFCASSVDPGRGYGYTFGSGTRLTVV.

The rearrangement joins TRBV6-1 to TRBJ2-7; the match to TRBD2 covers 8 bases. Germline-derived CDR1 and CDR2 are MNHNS and SASEGT. V gave up 2 bases and J gave up 2 bases; unmatched junction bases: 5. The CDR3 runs 15 residues. The CDR3 sequence: CASSERTSGPYEQYF. The CDR3 DNA follows: TGTGCCAGCAGTGAAAGAACTAGCGGTCCCTACGAGCAGTACTTC.

This chain uses TRBV2 with TRBJ2-1; D might be TRBD1 (6 bases). V was cut by 8 bases and J by 8 bases, with 10 bases left in between. CDR1 SNHLY and CDR2 FYNNEI come from the germline V gene. This CDR3 spans 11 amino acids. The CDR3 is CASRTEHEQFF. The CDR3 region has the DNA TGTGCCAGCCGGACAGAGCATGAGCAGTTCTTC.

The chain employs TRBV29-1 and TRBJ1-1, with TRBD1 as a possible D gene (6 bases). Per the germline V gene, CDR1 is SQVTM and CDR2 is ANQGSEA. This CDR3 is built from 12 residues. Trimming took 7 bases from V and 1 from J, leaving 10 bases between them. The CDR3 region has the DNA TGCAGCGGATCGACAGGGAACACTGAAGCTTTCTTT. The encoded protein is CSGSTGNTEAFF.

The genes are TRBV5-1 and TRBJ2-7, with 8 bases aligning to TRBD1. In germline, CDR1 is SGHRS, CDR2 YFSETQ. There are 14 residues in the CDR3. V lost 3 bases and J lost 5; bases outside the gene matches: 7. The CDR3 loop reads CASSSGQAFDEQYF. The CDR3 bases are TGCGCCAGCAGCTCGGGACAGGCCTTTGACGAGCAGTACTTC.

The CDR3 region has the DNA TGTGCCAGCAGCTTAGGGGCGGGAGGAGAGACCCAGTACTTC. Amino acids: CASSLGAGGETQYF. The chain is built from TRBV7-6 and TRBJ2-5; 8 nucleotides agree with TRBD2. CDR3 length: 14 residues. The germline V gene has CDR1 SGHVS and CDR2 FNYEAQ. The J segment lost 4 bases and the V segment lost 1 base, leaving 2 bases of the junction unmatched.

The V call is TRBV7-9, the J call TRBJ2-1, with no clear D. V shed 3 bases and J shed 0 bases, with 6 bases lying between them. The CDR3 contains 14 residues. Germline values: CDR1 SEHNR, CDR2 FQNEAQ (reference sequence). CDR3 bases: TGTGCCAGCAGCTTGTCCAGCTCCTACAATGAGCAGTTCTTC. Protein product: CASSLSSSYNEQFF.

This rearrangement joins TRBV5-1 to TRBJ2-1; no clear D gene. V shed 1 base and J shed 6 bases, with 11 bases lying between them. Germline V gene sequence: CDR1 SGHRS, CDR2 YFSETQ. The CDR3 totals 14 residues. The CDR3 DNA reads as TGCGCCAGCAGCTTGAGTCAGTCGTCCAATGAGCAGTTCTTC. Translation: CASSLSQSSNEQFF.

The gene calls are TRBV6-6 and TRBJ1-1; 10 bases are shared with TRBD1. Trimming took 5 bases from V and 5 from J; bases not matched to a gene: 5. Germline lookup yields CDR1 MNHNY and CDR2 SVGAGI (reference sequence). This CDR3 is 14 amino acids long. The CDR3 here is CASSRQGAQTEAFF. The CDR3 nucleotides read TGTGCCAGCAGTCGACAGGGGGCGCAGACTGAAGCTTTCTTT.

This clone was counted between two and nine times. CDR3 loop: CASSESPENTEAFF. In DNA, the CDR3 is TGCGCCAGCAGTGAGTCCCCAGAGAACACTGAAGCTTTCTTT. The chain employs TRBV10-1 and TRBJ1-1; D gene unclear. CDR3 length: 14 amino acids. Deletions cut 0 bases from V and 1 base from J, with 6 bases between. Germline-derived CDR1 and CDR2 are WNHNN and SYGVQD (reference sequence).

The chain links TRBV5-1 to TRBJ1-2; 8 bases map to TRBD1. V was clipped by 5 bases and J by 5 bases; unmatched bases: 11. Per the germline V gene, CDR1 is SGHRS and CDR2 is YFSETQ. The CDR3 runs to 15 residues. The CDR3 sequence: CASSRDRGGGYGYTF. CDR3 DNA: TGCGCCAGCAGTCGCGACAGGGGAGGAGGGTATGGCTACACCTTC.

The genes are TRBV6-4 and TRBJ1-2; 12 bases map to TRBD1. CDR1 is MRHNA, CDR2 SNTAGT, per germline. The CDR3 contains 19 residues. V gave up 4 bases and J gave up 2 bases; unmatched junction bases: 14. Here the CDR3 DNA reads TGTGCCAGCAGTGCCAAATCCGGGACAGGGGGCCTACCGAACTATGGCTACACCTTC. Translating it yields CASSAKSGTGGLPNYGYTF.

The chain combines TRBV6-1 with TRBJ1-4; possible D gene TRBD1, 5 bases. Germline loops: CDR1 MNHNS, CDR2 SASEGT. The CDR3 is 17 residues long. V was trimmed by 1 base and J by 8 bases, leaving 20 bases between them. CDR3 sequence: CASSEVTGLNFREKLFF. The CDR3 DNA follows: TGTGCCAGCAGTGAAGTAACAGGTCTGAACTTTCGGGAAAAACTGTTTTTT.

The rearrangement links TRBV7-6 to TRBJ1-5; 7 bases agree with TRBD1. The CDR3 has 14 amino acids. V was clipped by 1 base and J by 6 bases; unmatched bases: 3. The V gene's germline CDR1 is SGHVS and CDR2 FNYEAQ. DNA for the CDR3: TGTGCCAGCAGCTTAGGTAACAGGGGTCAGCCCCAGCATTTT. This translates into CASSLGNRGQPQHF.

About this clone itself: Within the sample, other DNA sequences also encode this same CDR3. V is TRBV5-1 and J is TRBJ2-1; 7 bases line up with TRBD1. J was trimmed by 4 bases and V by 4 bases; bases with no gene match: 2. CDR1 SGHRS and CDR2 YFSETQ come from the germline V gene. CDR3 length equals 13 residues. CDR3 protein: CASSPGQYNEQFF. In DNA, the CDR3 is TGCGCCAGCAGCCCGGGACAGTACAATGAGCAGTTCTTC.

The rearrangement links TRBV19 to TRBJ1-2; a possible D gene is TRBD1 (5 bases). The CDR3 spans 14 residues. Germline V gene data show CDR1 as LNHDA and CDR2 as SQIVND (reference sequence). V shed 4 bases and J shed 8 bases, with 17 bases lying between them. This CDR3 is CASSRTGAGSGYTF. Written as DNA, the CDR3 is TGTGCCAGTAGTAGAACAGGTGCCGGGAGCGGCTACACCTTC.

V usage is TRBV6-1 and J usage is TRBJ2-1; D possibly corresponds to TRBD2 (6 bases). The CDR3 extends over 14 amino acids. Germline lookup yields CDR1 MNHNS and CDR2 SASEGT. Trimming left V 7 bases short and J 1 base short, with 11 bases between. Here the CDR3 reads CASIYSGSYNEQFF. CDR3 coding DNA: TGTGCCAGCATTTATAGCGGTTCCTACAATGAGCAGTTCTTC.